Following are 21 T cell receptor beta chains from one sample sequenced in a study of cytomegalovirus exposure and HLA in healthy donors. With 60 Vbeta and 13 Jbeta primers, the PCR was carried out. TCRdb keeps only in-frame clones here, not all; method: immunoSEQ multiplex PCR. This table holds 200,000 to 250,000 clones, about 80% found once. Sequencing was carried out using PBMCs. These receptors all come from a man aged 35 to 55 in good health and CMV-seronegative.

CDR3 residues: CASSAGTGGAGANVLTF. In DNA form, the CDR3 reads TGTGCCAGCAGTGCCGGGACAGGGGGCGCTGGGGCCAACGTCCTGACTTTC. The chain employs TRBV25-1 and TRBJ2-6, with 12 bases lining up with TRBD1. Germline CDR1 reads MGHDK; CDR2 reads SYGVNS. The CDR3 is 17 residues long. Germline trimming cut 4 bases from V and 2 bases from J; bases unmatched to any gene: 3. The entire variable domain, with the rest obtained from reference TRBV25-1 and TRBJ2-6, is as follows: EADIYQTPRYLVIGTGKKITLECSQTMGHDKMYWYQQDPGMELHLIHYSYGVNSTEKGDLSSESTVSRIRTEHFPLTLESARPSHTSQYLCASSAGTGGAGANVLTFGAGSRLTVL.

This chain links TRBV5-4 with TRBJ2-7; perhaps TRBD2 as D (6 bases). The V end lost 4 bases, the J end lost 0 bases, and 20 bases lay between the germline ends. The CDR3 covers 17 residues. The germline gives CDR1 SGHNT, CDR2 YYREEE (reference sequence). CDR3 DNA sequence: TGTGCCAGCAGCGCCCCCACGGGTGCGGGGAGCTCCTACGAGCAGTACTTC. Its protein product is CASSAPTGAGSSYEQYF.

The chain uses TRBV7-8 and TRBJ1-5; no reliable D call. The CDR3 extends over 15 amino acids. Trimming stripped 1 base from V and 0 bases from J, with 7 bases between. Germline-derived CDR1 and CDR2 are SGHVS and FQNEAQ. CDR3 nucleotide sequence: TGTGCCAGCAGCTTAGACAGCAATAGCAATCAGCCCCAGCATTTT. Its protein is CASSLDSNSNQPQHF.

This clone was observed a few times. The CDR3 spells CASSLRQGNNYGYTF. The CDR3 DNA sequence: TGTGCCAGCAGCTTAAGACAGGGTAATAACTATGGCTACACCTTC. The rearrangement joins TRBV7-2 to TRBJ1-2; 7 bases map to TRBD1. The CDR3 loop spans 15 amino acids. Germline CDR1 is SGHTA and CDR2 is FQGNSA. After removal of 2 bases from V and 1 base from J, the junction contained 4 bases not matched to a gene.

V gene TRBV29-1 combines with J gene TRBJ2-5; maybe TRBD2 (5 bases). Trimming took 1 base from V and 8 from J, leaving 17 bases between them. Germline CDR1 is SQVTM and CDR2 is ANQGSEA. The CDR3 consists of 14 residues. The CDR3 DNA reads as TGCAGCGTTGAAGGTCTAGAAGCCCGGGGTACCCAGTACTTC. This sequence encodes CSVEGLEARGTQYF. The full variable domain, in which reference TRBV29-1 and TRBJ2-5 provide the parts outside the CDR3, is SAVISQKPSRDICQRGTSLTIQCQVDSQVTMMFWYRQQPGQSLTLIATANQGSEATYESGFVIDKFPISRPNLTFSTLTVSNMSPEDSSIYLCSVEGLEARGTQYFGPGTRLLVL.

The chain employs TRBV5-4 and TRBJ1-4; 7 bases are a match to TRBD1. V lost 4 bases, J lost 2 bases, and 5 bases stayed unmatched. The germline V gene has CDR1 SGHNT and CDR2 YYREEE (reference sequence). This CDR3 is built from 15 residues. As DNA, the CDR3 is TGTGCCAGCAGCCCTACAGGGGCGACTAATGAAAAACTGTTTTTT. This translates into CASSPTGATNEKLFF.

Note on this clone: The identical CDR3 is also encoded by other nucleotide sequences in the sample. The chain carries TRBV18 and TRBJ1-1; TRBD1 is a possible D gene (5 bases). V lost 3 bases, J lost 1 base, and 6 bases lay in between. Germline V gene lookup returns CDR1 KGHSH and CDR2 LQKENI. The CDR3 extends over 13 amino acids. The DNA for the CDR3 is TGTGCCAGCTCACCCACAGGGAACACTGAAGCTTTCTTT. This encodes CASSPTGNTEAFF.

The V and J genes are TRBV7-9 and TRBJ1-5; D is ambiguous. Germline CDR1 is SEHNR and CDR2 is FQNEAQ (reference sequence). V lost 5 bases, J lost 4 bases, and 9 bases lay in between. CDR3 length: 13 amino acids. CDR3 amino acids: CASSTEENQPQHF. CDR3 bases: TGTGCCAGCAGCACTGAGGAAAATCAGCCCCAGCATTTT.

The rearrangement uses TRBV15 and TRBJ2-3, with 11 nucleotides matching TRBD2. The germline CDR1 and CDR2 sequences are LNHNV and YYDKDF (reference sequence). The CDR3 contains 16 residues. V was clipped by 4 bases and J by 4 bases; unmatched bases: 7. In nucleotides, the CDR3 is TGTGCCACCAGCACTAATTTAGCGGGAGGGGCAGATACGCAGTATTTT. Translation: CATSTNLAGGADTQYF.

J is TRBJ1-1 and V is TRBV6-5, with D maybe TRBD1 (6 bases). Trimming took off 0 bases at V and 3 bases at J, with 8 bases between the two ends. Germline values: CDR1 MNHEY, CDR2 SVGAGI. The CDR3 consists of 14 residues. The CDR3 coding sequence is TGTGCCAGCAGTTACTCGGACAGATACACTGAAGCTTTCTTT. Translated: CASSYSDRYTEAFF.

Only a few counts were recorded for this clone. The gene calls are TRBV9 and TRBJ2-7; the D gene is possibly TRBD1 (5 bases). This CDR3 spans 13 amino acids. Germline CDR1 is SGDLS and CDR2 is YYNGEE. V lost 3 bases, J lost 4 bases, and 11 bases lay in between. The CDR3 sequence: CASSAGHGYEQYF. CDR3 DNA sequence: TGTGCCAGCAGCGCAGGACACGGATACGAGCAGTACTTC.

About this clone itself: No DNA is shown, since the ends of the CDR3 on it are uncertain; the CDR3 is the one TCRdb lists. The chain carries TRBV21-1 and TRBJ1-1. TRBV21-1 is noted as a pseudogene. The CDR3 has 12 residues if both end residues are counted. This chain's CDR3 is CASSNWARGAFF.

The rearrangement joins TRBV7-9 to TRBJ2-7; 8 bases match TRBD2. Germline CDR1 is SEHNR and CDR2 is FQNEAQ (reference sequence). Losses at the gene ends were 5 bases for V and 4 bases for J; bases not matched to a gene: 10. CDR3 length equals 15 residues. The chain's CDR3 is CASSLPGGAGYEQYF. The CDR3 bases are TGTGCCAGCAGCCTTCCGGGGGGGGCGGGTTACGAGCAGTACTTC.

The CDR3 region has the DNA TGTGCCATCAGTGAGGGGCTTCGAGGGGGACTAGCGGGGGGGCTCGATGAGCAGTTCTTC. Translating gives CAISEGLRGGLAGGLDEQFF. The chain couples TRBV10-3 to TRBJ2-1; 16 nucleotides line up with TRBD2. With 2 bases clipped from V and 8 bases from J, the junction kept 15 bases outside the gene matches. This CDR3 contains 20 residues. Germline CDR1 and CDR2: ENHRY and SYGVKD.

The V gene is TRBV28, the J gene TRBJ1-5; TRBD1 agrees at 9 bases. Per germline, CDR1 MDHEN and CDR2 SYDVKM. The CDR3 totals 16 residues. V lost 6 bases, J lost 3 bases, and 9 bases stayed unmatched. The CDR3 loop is CASSISGTGFNQPQHF. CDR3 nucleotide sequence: TGTGCCAGCAGCATTTCCGGGACAGGGTTCAATCAGCCCCAGCATTTT.

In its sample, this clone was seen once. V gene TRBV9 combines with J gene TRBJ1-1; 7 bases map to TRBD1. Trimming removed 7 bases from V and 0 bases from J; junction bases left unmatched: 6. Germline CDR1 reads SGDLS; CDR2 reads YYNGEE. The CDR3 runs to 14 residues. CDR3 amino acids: CASGGQNLNTEAFF. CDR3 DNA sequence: TGTGCCAGCGGGGGACAGAACTTGAACACTGAAGCTTTCTTT.

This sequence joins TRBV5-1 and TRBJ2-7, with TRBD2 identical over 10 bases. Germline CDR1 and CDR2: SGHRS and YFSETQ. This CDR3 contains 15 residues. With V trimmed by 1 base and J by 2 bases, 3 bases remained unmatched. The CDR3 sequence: CASSLPLAGAYEQYF. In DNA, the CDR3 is TGCGCCAGCAGCTTGCCCCTAGCGGGGGCCTACGAGCAGTACTTC.

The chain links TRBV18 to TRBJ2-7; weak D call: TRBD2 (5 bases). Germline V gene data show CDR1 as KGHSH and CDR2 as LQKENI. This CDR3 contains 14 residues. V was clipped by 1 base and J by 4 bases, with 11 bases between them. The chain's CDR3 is CASSPRETVYEQYF. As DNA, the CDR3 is TGTGCCAGCTCACCACGGGAGACGGTTTACGAGCAGTACTTC.

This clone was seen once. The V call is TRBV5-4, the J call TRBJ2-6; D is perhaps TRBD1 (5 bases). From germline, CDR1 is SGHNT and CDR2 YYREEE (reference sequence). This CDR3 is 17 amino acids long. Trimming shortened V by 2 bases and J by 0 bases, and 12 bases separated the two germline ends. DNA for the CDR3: TGTGCCAGCAGCTTACCCCCCAGGGCCTCTGGGGCCAACGTCCTGACTTTC. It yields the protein CASSLPPRASGANVLTF.

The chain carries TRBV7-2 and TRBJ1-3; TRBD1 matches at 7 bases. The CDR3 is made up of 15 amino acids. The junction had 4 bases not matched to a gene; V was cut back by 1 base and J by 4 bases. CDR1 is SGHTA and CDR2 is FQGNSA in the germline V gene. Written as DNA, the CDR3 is TGTGCCAGCAGCTTAGGTGACAGGGTGGGAAACACCATATATTTT. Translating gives CASSLGDRVGNTIYF.

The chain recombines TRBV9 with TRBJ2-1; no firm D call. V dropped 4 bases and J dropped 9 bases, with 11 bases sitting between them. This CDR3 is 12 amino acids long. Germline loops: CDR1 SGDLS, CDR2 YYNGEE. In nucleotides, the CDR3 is TGTGCCAGCAGCTCGAGTCCACCTGAGCAGTTCTTC. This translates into CASSSSPPEQFF.